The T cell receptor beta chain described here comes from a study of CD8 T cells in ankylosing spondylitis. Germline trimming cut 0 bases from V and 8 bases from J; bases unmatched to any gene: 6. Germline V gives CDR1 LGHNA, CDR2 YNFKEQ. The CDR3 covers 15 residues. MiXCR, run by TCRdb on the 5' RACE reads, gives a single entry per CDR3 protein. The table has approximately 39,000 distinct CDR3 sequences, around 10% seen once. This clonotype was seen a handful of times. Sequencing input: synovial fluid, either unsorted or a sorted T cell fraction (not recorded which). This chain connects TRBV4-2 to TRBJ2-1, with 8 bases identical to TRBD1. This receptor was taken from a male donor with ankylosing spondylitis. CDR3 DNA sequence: TGTGCCAGCAGCCAAGATCGAATCAGGGGGCATGAGCAGTTCTTC. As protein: CASSQDRIRGHEQFF.